This T cell receptor beta chain is drawn from a study of somatic mutations in cytotoxic T cells in rheumatoid arthritis (dated by TCRdb to the late 2010s). Regarding the complete study: Patient peripheral blood (less than 31 ml EDTA) was drawn right after diagnosis and before any treatment started. Patient and control groups had essentially identical median ages. TCRB deep sequencing was performed for 65 rheumatoid arthritis patients and approximately 20 healthy controls. Sorted V beta1+ cells also underwent TCRB sequencing, and some V beta antibody-stained T-cell populations were flow-sorted at nearly 100% purity on a FACSAria II or Sony SH800. The study asked whether expanded CD8+ T-cell clones in newly diagnosed, untreated rheumatoid arthritis carry somatic mutations, and used TCRB deep sequencing to characterize clonality. Points the paper makes about the study in general: In about an eighth of the roughly 60 patients the largest CD8+ clone exceeded 20% of CD8+ cells, and several identical CD8+ TCRB sequences were shared between blood and synovial fluid. CD8+ clonality increased with age in patients (Spearman r of about 0.45) but not in healthy controls. Rheumatoid arthritis patients and age-matched healthy controls did not significantly differ in CD8+ T-cell clonality. The slight underrepresentation of TRBV07 in patients was not corrected for multiple comparisons. Viral specificity could not be ruled out by absence from virus-specific databases, and the antigen targets of the expanded CD8+ clones remained unknown.

The immunoSEQ assay was applied to genomic DNA for TCRB CDR3 sequencing. On the study's bioinformatics: When patient CD8+ clones exceeding 1% were checked against published virus-specific TCRB sequences, only a few matched. Analyses were restricted to productive TCRB rearrangements. Clonality was expressed as a Shannon entropy-based productive clonality index, with each clone defined by a unique TCRB CDR3 sequence. Repertoire overlap between two samples was calculated from the template counts of each clone relative to total templates per sample. V-gene usage measured by flow cytometry correlated with TCRB sequencing V-gene usage, with a Spearman r of 0.61. TCRdb provides this immuneACCESS table in a form limited to in-frame rearrangements. Some clones are lacking; in checked studies, under half of them reflect an unresolved V gene, and why the rest are absent is not known. D and trimming were read from the DNA, whereas the V and J calls and clone size are those reported in that table. This sample comprises more than 12,000 clones, around 70% of them detected only once. The ten most abundant clones make up less than 11% of the sample.

As for this clone: Its cognate antigen has yet to be identified. Base qualities are not at hand, and no much larger clone is one base apart.

The germline V gene (reference sequence) supplies CDR1 MNHEY and CDR2 SMNVEV. The cysteine opens and the phenylalanine closes a CDR3 of 13 amino acids. This entry keeps only the CDR3 DNA: 39 bases, framed from base 1. Cut back by 5 bases and 8 bases, the V and J ends lie 14 bases apart. Flow cytometry confirmed the purity of CD4+ and CD8+ cells that had been isolated by positive magnetic bead selection on an AutoMACS. A TCR V beta antibody panel was used in flow cytometry to screen first for clonal expansions, which were then characterized by TCRB deep sequencing of sorted CD8+ fractions. Isolation of peripheral blood mononuclear cells was done through Ficoll-Paque PLUS density gradient separation. Using Nucleospin Tissue or Tissue XS kits, DNA was extracted from CD4-enriched, CD8-enriched or PBMC samples, with quantification by a Qubit 2.0 fluorometer.

The receptor's source is an adult with rheumatoid arthritis. Sequencing was performed on CD8+ T cells sorted from blood. Here the chain combines TRBV27 and TRBJ2-3, with no reliable assignment of the D segment. The CDR3 protein: CASSPLLLTTQYF. The DNA reads as follows: TGTGCCAGCAGTCCCCTCCTTCTTACTACGCAGTATTTT.